This T cell receptor (beta chain) was sequenced during a study of Ad26.COV2.S vaccination and SARS-CoV-2 variants. Study-wide findings and caveats: Breadth measured for non-spike TCRs was similar across vaccine and placebo recipients. Placebo recipients showed lower spike-specific TCR breadth than vaccinees. Responses of T cells in total may have been underestimated by the TCR breadth and depth analyses.

The CDR3 is 14 residues long. Germline V gene data show CDR1 as SGHTA and CDR2 as FQGTGA. V gave up 2 bases and J gave up 7 bases; unmatched junction bases: 2. The method was immunoSEQ multiplex PCR; TCRdb's version includes in-frame clones alone and lacks a portion of them. The table includes about 94,000 clones, more than 70% detected once. Of note for this clone: Its target is unknown.

This sequence joins TRBV7-3 and TRBJ2-7; TRBD2 aligns across 13 bases. This TCR derives from a human donor who had recovered from COVID-19. Sequences were derived from peripheral blood, sampled after recovery from COVID-19. The DNA of the CDR3 is TGTGCCAGCAGCTTAGGGACTAGCGGGGTTGAGCAGTACTTC. Translating gives CASSLGTSGVEQYF. Supplemented by reference TRBV7-3 and TRBJ2-7, the full variable domain reads GAGVSQTPSNKVTEKGKYVELRCDPISGHTALYWYRQSLGQGPEFLIYFQGTGAADDSGLPNDRFFAVRPEGSVSTLKIQRTERGDSAVYLCASSLGTSGVEQYFGPGTRLTVT.